This TCR beta chain was obtained from a study of T cell changes during pregnancy in multiple sclerosis. Looked up from germline, CDR1 is SEHNR and CDR2 is FQNEAQ (reference sequence). The CDR3 contains 11 residues. The V end was cut by 5 bases, the J end by 12 bases, with 10 bases between. Sequenced by immunoSEQ multiplex PCR; TCRdb stores in-frame clones only, minus some. Of tens of thousands of clones in the sample, 91% are singletons; the top ten hold 5% to 6.5%. Specimen: CD8+ T cells from peripheral blood mononuclear cells, collected in the second trimester of pregnancy. The clonotype was recovered from a female donor with multiple sclerosis, enrolled in a pregnancy study. V and J are TRBV7-9 and TRBJ1-4, with D unresolved. The CDR3 DNA is TGTGCCAGCAGCCCGGTAGAGCAACTGTTTTTT. The encoded protein is CASSPVEQLFF.